This T cell receptor (beta chain) emerged from a study of blood T cell repertoires in COVID-19. About the study: Sample material is recorded as cDNA or gDNA derived from T cells, B-cell-depleted T cells, or PBMCs.

In the source study's methods: Counts of nucleated cells, estimated from reference gene primer amplification, were obtained. Only in-frame clones appear in the TCRdb table, and some are missing; sequencing was by immunoSEQ multiplex PCR. V, J and clone size were drawn from that table, and D and trimming were deduced from the DNA. The sample gives 120,000 or so clones, 70% to 90% of which show up once; about 1.2% is in the top ten. This CDR3 contains 14 residues. Trimming cost V 6 bases and J 4 bases, with 15 bases left between them. Germline CDR1 and CDR2: LGHNT and FRNRAP. This chain links TRBV12-5 with TRBJ1-1, with D unresolved. Material: peripheral blood. The source is a woman older than 75 with acute or convalescent COVID-19. CDR3 DNA: TGTGCTAGTGGAACCCATGCCGGGGTCACTGAAGCTTTCTTT. Translating it yields CASGTHAGVTEAFF.